This T cell receptor (beta chain) was identified in a study of cytomegalovirus exposure and HLA in healthy donors. This clone was seen only a few times. The antigen is undetermined. Whole-study findings and limits: There were a few CMV-associated chains whose specificity for CMV antigens was confirmed in vitro.

TCRdb's copy holds only in-frame clones and misses some; the assay was immunoSEQ multiplex PCR. The data hold about 98,000 clones, with roughly 87% observed a single time. CDR3 length: 16 residues. Germline V gene lookup returns CDR1 SGHTA and CDR2 FQGNSA. V shed 1 base and J shed 1 base, with 13 bases lying between them. This chain connects TRBV7-2 to TRBJ2-5, with D perhaps matching TRBD2 (5 bases). This receptor was identified in a man between 18 and 35 years old in good health and CMV-seropositive. The specimen was PBMCs. The CDR3 sequence: CASSLVPGSFQETQYF. As DNA, the CDR3 is TGTGCCAGCAGCTTAGTACCGGGGTCTTTCCAAGAGACCCAGTACTTC. The variable domain in full, completed from reference TRBV7-2 and TRBJ2-5, reads GAGVSQSPSNKVTEKGKDVELRCDPISGHTALYWYRQSLGQGLEFLIYFQGNSAPDKSGLPSDRFSAERTGGSVSTLTIQRTQQEDSAVYLCASSLVPGSFQETQYFGPGTRLLVL.